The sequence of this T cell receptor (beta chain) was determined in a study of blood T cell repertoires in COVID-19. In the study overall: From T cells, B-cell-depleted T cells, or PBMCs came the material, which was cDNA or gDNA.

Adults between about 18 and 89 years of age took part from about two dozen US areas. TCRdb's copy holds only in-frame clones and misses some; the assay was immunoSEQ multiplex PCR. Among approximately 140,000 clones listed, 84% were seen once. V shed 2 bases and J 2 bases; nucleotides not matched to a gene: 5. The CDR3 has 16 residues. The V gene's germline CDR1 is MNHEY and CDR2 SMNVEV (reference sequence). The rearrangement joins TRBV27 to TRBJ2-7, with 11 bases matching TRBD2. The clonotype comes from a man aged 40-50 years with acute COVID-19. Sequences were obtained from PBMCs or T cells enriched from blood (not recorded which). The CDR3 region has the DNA TGTGCCAGCAGTTTAACTAGCGGGAGACCTCCCTACGAGCAGTACTTC. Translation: CASSLTSGRPPYEQYF.